This T cell receptor beta chain was sequenced in a study of T cells in women clearing cervical HPV infection. Study-wide background: HLA type stays a possible confounder, typing being limited.

Data came from immunoSEQ multiplex PCR; TCRdb stores just in-frame clones and leaves some out. Its clone listing holds around 17,000 clones. Study observations and caveats: T-cell numbers per sample were unknown and may explain richness differences. Repertoire richness, not evenness, was significantly elevated in CIN3+ cases versus controls.

V dropped 3 bases and J dropped 0 bases, with 5 bases sitting between them. Germline CDR1 MNHNS, CDR2 SASEGT. CDR3 length equals 13 residues. For this clone: Antigen unknown. The read comes to an end 3 residues before the CDR3 does, leaving the germline J gene to fill in the end.

The chain carries TRBV6-1 and TRBJ1-1; D gene unclear. The receptor was isolated from a woman aged 18-69 years with a cervical HPV16 infection that either progressed to CIN3+ or cleared (not recorded which). The specimen sequenced was blood buffy coat. Partial CDR3 DNA: TGTGCCAGCAGTGAGAGGGTGAACACTGAA. Translation: CASSERVNTE. The full CDR3 is CASSERVNTEAFF.